A single sample is the source of the 25 T cell receptor beta chains below, sequenced in a study of PD-1 blockade in classical Hodgkin lymphoma. All trial patients relapsed after autologous stem cell transplantation. The method was immunoSEQ multiplex PCR; TCRdb's version includes in-frame clones alone and lacks a portion of them. The data show about 97,000 clones, approximately 88% seen once. Sample: peripheral blood mononuclear cells (PBMCs), taken at baseline. These receptor sequences come from a human donor with classical Hodgkin lymphoma.

This rearrangement joins TRBV19 to TRBJ1-4; D unresolved. The CDR3 consists of 16 residues. Germline CDR1 reads LNHDA; CDR2 reads SQIVND (reference sequence). Trimming cost V 9 bases and J 5 bases, with 22 bases left between them. The CDR3 nucleotides are TGTGCCAGCGAAGTCATCGGCGGGCCTTCGAATGAAAAACTGTTTTTT. This gives the protein CASEVIGGPSNEKLFF.

V gene TRBV10-3 combines with J gene TRBJ2-7, with 10 bases lining up with TRBD2. The length of the CDR3 is 14 residues. The germline gives CDR1 ENHRY, CDR2 SYGVKD. With V trimmed by 5 bases and J by 2 bases, 3 bases remained unmatched. This chain's CDR3 is CAISPGTSAYEQYF. The CDR3 DNA reads as TGTGCCATCAGTCCCGGGACTAGCGCCTACGAGCAGTACTTC.

V gene TRBV11-2 combines with J gene TRBJ1-3, with D perhaps TRBD1 (5 bases). The germline gives CDR1 SGHAT, CDR2 FQNNGV. Trimming removed 5 bases from V and 4 bases from J, with 12 bases in between. The CDR3 is 14 residues long. Here the CDR3 DNA reads TGTGCCAGCAGCAGCCGGGACCAAGGAAACACCATATATTTT. This codes for CASSSRDQGNTIYF.

V usage is TRBV10-3 and J usage is TRBJ2-6; D is undetermined. V was shortened by 4 bases and J by 4 bases, with 2 bases between the two germline ends. Germline values: CDR1 ENHRY, CDR2 SYGVKD. The CDR3 covers 12 residues. The CDR3 region is CAISVGANVLTF. In nucleotides, the CDR3 is TGTGCCATCAGTGTAGGGGCCAACGTCCTGACTTTC.

In its sample, this clone was seen once. The rearrangement links TRBV7-2 to TRBJ2-7; 7 nucleotides match TRBD1. The length of the CDR3 is 16 residues. Losses at the gene ends were 3 bases for V and 2 bases for J; bases not matched to a gene: 10. The V gene's germline CDR1 is SGHTA and CDR2 FQGNSA. CDR3 bases: TGTGCCAGCAGCTTGGGGCGCACACAGGGGACCTACGAGCAGTACTTC. It yields the protein CASSLGRTQGTYEQYF.

This clone was found a few times. The chain carries TRBV10-3 and TRBJ2-5, with D perhaps TRBD1 or TRBD2 (5 bases each). V was trimmed by 6 bases and J by 5 bases, leaving 13 bases between them. The CDR3 extends over 13 amino acids. CDR1 is ENHRY and CDR2 is SYGVKD in the germline V gene. CDR3: CAIRGPPGETQYF. The CDR3 DNA follows: TGTGCCATCAGGGGACCCCCAGGCGAGACCCAGTACTTC.

J is TRBJ2-2 and V is TRBV6-1; either TRBD1 or TRBD2 may fit D (5 bases each). V was trimmed by 10 bases and J by 8 bases, leaving 14 bases between them. The CDR3 totals 12 residues. The germline gives CDR1 MNHNS, CDR2 SASEGT. CDR3 protein: CATLGVTGELFF. CDR3 nucleotides: TGTGCCACCCTGGGGGTGACGGGGGAGCTGTTTTTT.

The V and J genes are TRBV14 and TRBJ2-1; a weak D match, TRBD2 (6 bases). The CDR3 is made up of 15 amino acids. V shed 0 bases and J shed 10 bases, with 16 bases lying between them. In germline, CDR1 is SGHDN, CDR2 FVKESK. The CDR3, as DNA: TGTGCCAGCAGCCAAGAAAGCGGGCGGGGAGGAGAGCAGTTCTTC. Amino acids: CASSQESGRGGEQFF.

This chain connects TRBV4-1 to TRBJ1-5; D call uncertain. Germline assignment: CDR1 MGHRA and CDR2 YSYEKL. Trimming cost V 4 bases and J 6 bases, with 13 bases left between them. This CDR3 is built from 14 residues. In DNA form, the CDR3 reads TGCGCCAGCAGCCCCCTACTCATGGGTCAGCCCCAGCATTTT. Its translation is CASSPLLMGQPQHF.

The chain couples TRBV4-2 to TRBJ1-1; D may be TRBD1 (5 bases). The V gene's germline CDR1 is LGHNA and CDR2 YNFKEQ. Trimming left V 4 bases short and J 7 bases short, with 16 bases between. The CDR3 length is 14 residues. CDR3 coding DNA: TGTGCCAGCAGCCGGAACCAGGGTTCTGATGAAGCTTTCTTT. It specifies CASSRNQGSDEAFF.

This clone was observed a few times. J is TRBJ1-3 and V is TRBV15; tentatively, D is TRBD1 (6 bases). Germline values: CDR1 LNHNV, CDR2 YYDKDF (reference sequence). This CDR3 contains 17 residues. The ends were cut back, 1 base at V and 1 base at J, with 14 bases in the middle. The chain's CDR3 is CATSRGDTVGSGNTIYF. The DNA for the CDR3 is TGTGCCACCAGCAGAGGGGACACGGTGGGGTCTGGAAACACCATATATTTT.

The rearrangement joins TRBV9 to TRBJ1-2; TRBD1 matches 8 bases. This CDR3 is built from 15 residues. Germline CDR1 SGDLS, CDR2 YYNGEE. With 2 bases clipped from V and 4 bases from J, the junction kept 7 bases outside the gene matches. The CDR3 coding sequence is TGTGCCAGCAGCGTCGAACAGGGGGTCGGCTATGGCTACACCTTC. It yields the protein CASSVEQGVGYGYTF. Drawing the rest from reference TRBV9 and TRBJ1-2, the complete variable domain is DSGVTQTPKHLITATGQRVTLRCSPRSGDLSVYWYQQSLDQGLQFLIQYYNGEERAKGNILERFSAQQFPDLHSELNLSSLELGDSALYFCASSVEQGVGYGYTFGSGTRLTVV.

V gene TRBV6-1 combines with J gene TRBJ1-2; D not resolved. V was cut by 1 base and J by 4 bases, with 10 bases left in between. The V gene's germline CDR1 is MNHNS and CDR2 SASEGT. This CDR3 comprises 14 residues. The CDR3: CASSEGPTVYGYTF. CDR3 sequence (DNA): TGTGCCAGCAGTGAAGGGCCGACGGTCTATGGCTACACCTTC.

This chain joins TRBV19 and TRBJ1-2; D is undetermined. CDR3 length: 11 residues. Germline CDR1 reads LNHDA; CDR2 reads SQIVND (reference sequence). The V and J ends lost 7 bases and 8 bases respectively, with 11 bases between them. The CDR3 here is CASKGFRGYTF. DNA for the CDR3: TGTGCCAGTAAAGGGTTTCGGGGCTACACCTTC. Based on the CDR3 plus reference TRBV19 and TRBJ1-2, the full variable domain is DGGITQSPKYLFRKEGQNVTLSCEQNLNHDAMYWYRQDPGQGLRLIYYSQIVNDFQKGDIAEGYSVSREKKESFPLTVTSAQKNPTAFYLCASKGFRGYTFGSGTRLTVV.

This clone was observed a single time. The chain carries TRBV7-3 and TRBJ2-1; 7 bases line up with TRBD1. The CDR3 covers 13 residues. Germline values: CDR1 SGHTA, CDR2 FQGTGA. J lost 9 bases, V lost 5 bases, and 7 bases had no gene match. The CDR3 sequence: CASSRVGGGEQFF. CDR3 bases: TGTGCCAGCAGCCGCGTAGGGGGCGGTGAGCAGTTCTTC.

The count of this clone is one. The rearrangement links TRBV28 to TRBJ2-7; D not certain. V shed 7 bases and J shed 0 bases, with 19 bases lying between them. Germline loops: CDR1 MDHEN, CDR2 SYDVKM. There are 16 residues in the CDR3. CDR3 coding DNA: TGTGCCAGCAAAGTTGTGGGAAGCGAGAGCTCCTACGAGCAGTACTTC. It is translated as CASKVVGSESSYEQYF.

The chain joins TRBV7-2 to TRBJ1-5; tentative D call: TRBD1 (5 bases). V dropped 5 bases and J dropped 4 bases, with 21 bases sitting between them. The CDR3 covers 17 residues. The V gene's germline CDR1 is SGHTA and CDR2 FQGNSA. CDR3 nucleotide sequence: TGTGCCAGCAGCCCAGCAGTTGGGGCCAGAGTAAATCAGCCCCAGCATTTT. Translating it yields CASSPAVGARVNQPQHF.

This chain uses TRBV7-7 with TRBJ1-3; no reliable D call. Per germline, CDR1 SSHAT and CDR2 FNYEAQ (reference sequence). The V and J ends lost 5 bases and 0 bases respectively, with 11 bases between them. The CDR3 spans 15 residues. The CDR3, as DNA: TGTGCCAGCAGCCTCGACGCAGCCTCTGGAAACACCATATATTTT. Its translation: CASSLDAASGNTIYF.

J is TRBJ2-7 and V is TRBV27; TRBD1 is a possible D gene (6 bases). The CDR3 is 14 amino acids. From germline, CDR1 is MNHEY and CDR2 SMNVEV (reference sequence). V was clipped by 5 bases and J by 2 bases, with 13 bases between them. The CDR3, as DNA: TGTGCCAGCAGTCCCGGGACACCTCCCTACGAGCAGTACTTC. This codes for CASSPGTPPYEQYF.

This chain uses TRBV29-1 with TRBJ2-1; D may be TRBD1 (6 bases). Trimming took off 2 bases at V and 4 bases at J, with 9 bases between the two ends. This CDR3 comprises 13 residues. CDR1 is SQVTM, CDR2 ANQGSEA, per germline. CDR3: CSVERQVYNEQFF. The CDR3 DNA reads TGCAGCGTTGAACGACAGGTTTACAATGAGCAGTTCTTC.

The chain recombines TRBV4-2 with TRBJ2-2; no firm D call. The germline V gene encodes CDR1 LGHNA and CDR2 YNFKEQ. Trimming cost V 0 bases and J 4 bases, with 12 bases left between them. This CDR3 has 16 amino acids. The CDR3 DNA follows: TGTGCCAGCAGCCAAGAAGCAACTTCCTCCACCGGGGAGCTGTTTTTT. Its translation is CASSQEATSSTGELFF.

The gene calls are TRBV6-1 and TRBJ2-3; 9 nucleotides align to TRBD2. Germline CDR1 reads MNHNS; CDR2 reads SASEGT. V lost 7 bases to trimming and J lost 3 bases; unmatched junction nucleotides: 8. The CDR3 sequence is 15 residues long. CDR3: CASTLIAGVTDTQYF. DNA of the CDR3: TGTGCCAGCACTCTGATAGCGGGAGTGACAGATACGCAGTATTTT.

This clone was observed a single time. The chain employs TRBV7-2 and TRBJ2-5; 7 nucleotides agree with TRBD2. The CDR3 loop spans 14 amino acids. The germline V gene has CDR1 SGHTA and CDR2 FQGNSA. J was trimmed by 3 bases and V by 5 bases; bases with no gene match: 6. The CDR3 loop reads CASSAWSGKETQYF. The CDR3 DNA reads as TGTGCCAGCAGCGCGTGGAGCGGGAAAGAGACCCAGTACTTC.

The chain combines TRBV7-6 with TRBJ1-4, with D perhaps TRBD1 (5 bases). This CDR3 is 13 amino acids long. Trimming left V 3 bases short and J 8 bases short, with 10 bases between. Germline CDR1 reads SGHVS; CDR2 reads FNYEAQ. CDR3 bases: TGTGCCAGCAGCTTGGGGCTGCGGGAAAAACTGTTTTTT. Residues: CASSLGLREKLFF.

The chain has TRBV2 and TRBJ2-1; 11 positions agree with TRBD1. Germline-derived CDR1 and CDR2 are SNHLY and FYNNEI. CDR3 size: 15 residues. Unmatched junction bases numbered 3, after V lost 6 bases and J lost 2 bases. In DNA, the CDR3 is TGTGCCAGCAGGGGGACAGGGGGGACCTACAATGAGCAGTTCTTC. Its translation is CASRGTGGTYNEQFF.